The 28 T cell receptor beta chains below were found in one sample sequenced in a study of shared clonotypes between healthy human individuals (TCRdb year 2020). CD8 naive samples were obtained by positive selection for CCR7 among CD45RO-negative cells, yielding a CD45RA+CCR7+ population from which TemRA cells were excluded. Library preparation used the immunoSEQ multiplex PCR assay. TCRdb mirrors the immuneACCESS table, restricted to in-frame sequences. Some clones are absent from its copies; in checked studies, under half trace to an unresolved V gene, and the reason for the others is unknown. This sample lists about 2 million clones; roughly 94% were detected once. The ten largest clonotypes hold under 1.5% of the sample. Material for sequencing was naive CD8+ T cells sorted from blood. The cell subset or site label corresponds to: CD45RA+CCR7+. The receptors originated from a man aged 18 to 30 in good health.

The chain is built from TRBV5-4 and TRBJ2-7, with 7 bases lining up with TRBD1. Per the germline V gene, CDR1 is SGHNT and CDR2 is YYREEE (reference sequence). The ends lost 4 bases at V and 0 bases at J; junction bases unmatched: 7. The CDR3 totals 15 residues. The CDR3 here is CASSPDRTFSYEQYF. DNA for the CDR3: TGTGCCAGCAGCCCGGACAGGACTTTCTCCTACGAGCAGTACTTC.

The chain joins TRBV9 to TRBJ2-7, with 7 bases that match TRBD1. The V gene end was trimmed by 0 bases and the J gene end by 4 bases; junction bases not matched to a gene: 7. This CDR3 region has 15 residues. Germline CDR1 reads SGDLS; CDR2 reads YYNGEE. The CDR3 DNA reads TGTGCCAGCAGCGTAGGGTTCTTACAGGGGTACGAGCAGTACTTC. Its protein product is CASSVGFLQGYEQYF.

This clone has just a few counts. The chain links TRBV6-1 to TRBJ2-7; D is undetermined. The V gene lost 3 bases and the J gene lost 6 bases, with 0 bases spanning the gap. The germline V gene encodes CDR1 MNHNS and CDR2 SASEGT. This CDR3 spans 9 amino acids. The CDR3 sequence is CASSDEQYF. The DNA of the CDR3 is TGTGCCAGCAGTGACGAGCAGTACTTC.

This rearrangement joins TRBV5-1 to TRBJ1-2, with D possibly TRBD1 on 6 matching bases. Trimming removed 0 bases from V and 1 base from J, with 13 bases in between. The germline V gene encodes CDR1 SGHRS and CDR2 YFSETQ. This CDR3 region has 16 residues. CDR3 sequence (DNA): TGCGCCAGCAGCTTGGATACAGGGCTCATTAACTATGGCTACACCTTC. It encodes CASSLDTGLINYGYTF.

V usage is TRBV2 and J usage is TRBJ2-7; 8 bases line up with TRBD2. The CDR3 is 13 amino acids. Trimming took 7 bases from V and 3 from J; bases not matched to a gene: 5. Germline CDR1 reads SNHLY; CDR2 reads FYNNEI. CDR3 region: CASMGLEGYEQYF. The CDR3 nucleotides are TGTGCCAGCATGGGACTAGAGGGCTACGAGCAGTACTTC.

V gene TRBV9 combines with J gene TRBJ1-2; 11 bases line up with TRBD1. The V and J ends lost 3 bases and 5 bases, in that order; junction bases with no gene match: 9. This CDR3 is built from 16 residues. Germline CDR1 is SGDLS and CDR2 is YYNGEE. The CDR3 spells CASSERTGGAWYGYTF. In DNA form, the CDR3 reads TGTGCCAGCAGCGAGAGGACAGGGGGCGCCTGGTATGGCTACACCTTC.

The V call is TRBV13, the J call TRBJ2-2; TRBD2 aligns across 8 bases. V dropped 4 bases and J dropped 3; count of bases not matched to a gene: 10. The CDR3 has 17 amino acids. Germline assignment: CDR1 PRHDT and CDR2 FYEKMQ (reference sequence). CDR3: CASSSREAGAYTGELFF. The CDR3 DNA follows: TGTGCCAGCAGCTCCCGGGAAGCGGGGGCCTACACCGGGGAGCTGTTTTTT.

V usage is TRBV11-2 and J usage is TRBJ2-7, with 9 bases identical to TRBD1. The CDR3 is 13 amino acids. Trimming cost V 5 bases and J 5 bases; bases outside gene matches: 4. The V gene's germline CDR1 is SGHAT and CDR2 FQNNGV. The CDR3 coding sequence is TGTGCCAGCAGCCGGGACAGGGCCCACGAGCAGTACTTC. It encodes CASSRDRAHEQYF.

This sequence joins TRBV4-3 and TRBJ2-5; no firm D call. CDR1 LGHNA and CDR2 YSLEER come from the germline V gene. V was pared by 4 bases and J by 0 bases, with 18 bases between. The length of the CDR3 is 17 residues. CDR3 sequence: CASSPNLPDINQETQYF. The CDR3 DNA is TGCGCCAGCAGCCCGAACCTCCCCGACATCAACCAAGAGACCCAGTACTTC.

V usage is TRBV28 and J usage is TRBJ2-1, with 7 bases identical to TRBD1. The germline V gene has CDR1 MDHEN and CDR2 SYDVKM. The CDR3 is made up of 14 amino acids. The J segment lost 4 bases and the V segment lost 7 bases, leaving 7 bases of the junction unmatched. The CDR3 region is CASTAPGQYNEQFF. The CDR3 bases are TGTGCCAGCACCGCCCCGGGACAGTACAATGAGCAGTTCTTC.

This sequence joins TRBV5-6 and TRBJ1-1, with D unresolved. The length of the CDR3 is 11 residues. CDR1 is SGHDT, CDR2 YYEEEE, per germline. V gave up 3 bases and J gave up 9 bases, with 9 bases separating them. The CDR3 nucleotides are TGTGCCAGCAGCTCTCCCTCACAAGCTTTCTTT. This codes for CASSSPSQAFF.

This chain links TRBV27 with TRBJ1-2; D is unclear. CDR3 length equals 15 residues. Germline lookup yields CDR1 MNHEY and CDR2 SMNVEV (reference sequence). Trimming stripped 6 bases from V and 4 bases from J, with 18 bases between. Written as DNA, the CDR3 is TGTGCCAGCAGCCCAGTTGGAAGGGAGGGCTATGGCTACACCTTC. It codes for CASSPVGREGYGYTF.

The V gene is TRBV7-9, the J gene TRBJ2-7; 7 positions match TRBD2. Germline values: CDR1 SEHNR, CDR2 FQNEAQ (reference sequence). J lost 0 bases, V lost 0 bases, and 5 bases had no gene match. The CDR3 totals 16 residues. The CDR3 sequence is CASSLASGGSSYEQYF. CDR3 coding DNA: TGTGCCAGCAGCTTAGCGTCCGGGGGGAGCTCCTACGAGCAGTACTTC.

The chain is built from TRBV9 and TRBJ2-7, with D possibly called TRBD1 or TRBD2 (6 bases each). V was cut by 5 bases and J by 3 bases, with 21 bases left in between. Per germline, CDR1 SGDLS and CDR2 YYNGEE. The CDR3 runs 16 residues. CDR3 nucleotides: TGTGCCAGCAGTGTTGTCGGGGGCGGGGAAGACTACGAGCAGTACTTC. Protein: CASSVVGGGEDYEQYF.

The V and J genes are TRBV6-1 and TRBJ2-7, with 7 nucleotides matching TRBD2. Germline CDR1 and CDR2: MNHNS and SASEGT. The CDR3 sequence is 12 residues long. V was clipped by 10 bases and J by 3 bases; unmatched bases: 6. The chain's CDR3 is CATIAGIYEQYF. CDR3 in DNA: TGTGCCACCATAGCGGGTATCTACGAGCAGTACTTC.

The chain's CDR3 is CASSLDSRGALGEQYF. The CDR3 DNA follows: TGTGCCAGCAGCTTAGATAGCCGAGGGGCGTTAGGCGAGCAGTACTTC. This sequence joins TRBV11-2 and TRBJ2-7; D tentatively fits TRBD1 or TRBD2 (5 bases each). The CDR3 contains 16 residues. Germline V gene data show CDR1 as SGHAT and CDR2 as FQNNGV. Trimming left V 0 bases short and J 6 bases short, with 18 bases between.

The rearrangement joins TRBV10-3 to TRBJ2-7; TRBD1 might be the D (5 bases). Germline-derived CDR1 and CDR2 are ENHRY and SYGVKD. V shed 3 bases and J shed 2 bases, with 17 bases lying between them. The length of the CDR3 is 16 residues. CDR3 nucleotide sequence: TGTGCCATCAGTGATCCCTCCGAAGGGGCCCCCTACGAGCAGTACTTC. Amino acids: CAISDPSEGAPYEQYF.

The V call is TRBV5-1, the J call TRBJ2-5; TRBD2 aligns across 15 bases. The CDR3 length is 18 residues. CDR1 SGHRS and CDR2 YFSETQ come from the germline V gene. J lost 5 bases, V lost 4 bases, and 12 bases had no gene match. DNA for the CDR3: TGCGCCAGCAGCCTCGGGACTAGCGGGGGGTCCTCGGCGGAGACCCAGTACTTC. Translated, it gives CASSLGTSGGSSAETQYF.

This chain joins TRBV5-1 and TRBJ2-3; D tentatively fits TRBD1 or TRBD2 (7 bases each). The CDR3 contains 17 residues. Germline V CDR1 and CDR2: SGHRS, YFSETQ. The V end was cut by 0 bases, the J end by 2 bases, with 16 bases between. CDR3 in DNA: TGCGCCAGCAGCTTGGGGTTTTGGGAGGGGGCCACAGATACGCAGTATTTT. Translation: CASSLGFWEGATDTQYF. The full variable domain, with the rest looked up from reference TRBV5-1 and TRBJ2-3, is KAGVTQTPRYLIKTRGQQVTLSCSPISGHRSVSWYQQTPGQGLQFLFEYFSETQRNKGNFPGRFSGRQFSNSRSEMNVSTLELGDSALYLCASSLGFWEGATDTQYFGPGTRLTVL.

The chain links TRBV7-9 to TRBJ2-3; 7 nucleotides align to TRBD2. The junction had 8 bases not matched to a gene; V was cut back by 2 bases and J by 3 bases. Germline lookup yields CDR1 SEHNR and CDR2 FQNEAQ (reference sequence). CDR3 size: 16 residues. CDR3 loop: CASSLSAGVLTDTQYF. In DNA, the CDR3 is TGTGCCAGCAGCTTATCGGCGGGAGTGTTAACAGATACGCAGTATTTT.

This chain joins TRBV7-9 and TRBJ2-1; 9 bases fit TRBD1. Germline CDR1 reads SEHNR; CDR2 reads FQNEAQ (reference sequence). The ends lost 6 bases at V and 8 bases at J; junction bases unmatched: 11. This CDR3 region has 15 residues. The CDR3 spells CASSPGQGVVDEQFF. For the CDR3, the DNA is TGTGCCAGCAGTCCGGGACAGGGTGTGGTGGATGAGCAGTTCTTC.

Only a few counts were recorded for this clone. Other nucleotide sequences from this sample produce the same CDR3. The V gene is TRBV9, the J gene TRBJ1-1; TRBD1 is a possible D gene (6 bases). CDR1 is SGDLS, CDR2 YYNGEE, per germline. The V and J ends lost 2 bases and 0 bases respectively, with 8 bases between them. The CDR3 has 14 residues. The CDR3: CASSVDSMNTEAFF. The CDR3 DNA follows: TGTGCCAGCAGCGTGGACAGCATGAACACTGAAGCTTTCTTT.

This clone was observed once. The gene calls are TRBV7-9 and TRBJ2-7; TRBD2 matches at 7 bases. V shed 5 bases and J 2 bases; nucleotides not matched to a gene: 9. Germline V gives CDR1 SEHNR, CDR2 FQNEAQ (reference sequence). CDR3 length: 15 residues. CDR3 sequence (DNA): TGTGCCAGCAGCCCCCTGGGAGGGCAGCCCTACGAGCAGTACTTC. This sequence encodes CASSPLGGQPYEQYF.

This rearrangement joins TRBV5-6 to TRBJ1-1, with no clear D. The CDR3 covers 13 residues. V gave up 1 base and J gave up 5 bases, with 9 bases separating them. CDR1 and CDR2 from the germline V gene are SGHDT and YYEEEE. CDR3 region: CASSLMPATEAFF. The CDR3 DNA reads as TGTGCCAGCAGCTTGATGCCCGCGACTGAAGCTTTCTTT. Full variable domain (rest looked up from reference TRBV5-6 and TRBJ1-1): DAGVTQSPTHLIKTRGQQVTLRCSPKSGHDTVSWYQQALGQGPQFIFQYYEEEERQRGNFPDRFSGHQFPNYSSELNVNALLLGDSALYLCASSLMPATEAFFGQGTRLTVV.

A remark on this clone: Other nucleotide sequences from this sample produce the same CDR3. The chain combines TRBV11-2 with TRBJ2-5, with 9 bases aligning to TRBD2. V lost 3 bases, J lost 2 bases, and 1 base stayed unmatched. Germline V gives CDR1 SGHAT, CDR2 FQNNGV. This CDR3 spans 14 amino acids. CDR3 in amino acids: CASSFLAGQETQYF. The CDR3 coding sequence is TGTGCCAGCAGCTTCCTAGCGGGGCAAGAGACCCAGTACTTC.

The chain is built from TRBV29-1 and TRBJ1-4; no clear D. Trimming left V 4 bases short and J 5 bases short, with 8 bases between. Germline assignment: CDR1 SQVTM and CDR2 ANQGSEA. This CDR3 comprises 12 residues. In DNA, the CDR3 is TGCAGCGTTGGGACGAAAAATGAAAAACTGTTTTTT. Protein: CSVGTKNEKLFF.

The table lists this clone with a few counts. The rearrangement links TRBV28 to TRBJ1-6; D may be TRBD1 (6 bases). V was trimmed by 2 bases and J by 12 bases, leaving 11 bases between them. Germline CDR1 reads MDHEN; CDR2 reads SYDVKM. The CDR3 extends over 13 amino acids. In DNA, the CDR3 is TGTGCCAGCAGTTTAGGACAGAACTTACCCCTCCACTTT. Its translation is CASSLGQNLPLHF.

V is TRBV6-1 and J is TRBJ2-1; D gene unclear. Per the germline V gene, CDR1 is MNHNS and CDR2 is SASEGT. This CDR3 contains 15 residues. V was shortened by 2 bases and J by 3 bases, with 11 bases between the two germline ends. CDR3 region: CASSELRQVYNEQFF. CDR3 sequence (DNA): TGTGCCAGCAGTGAACTGAGGCAGGTCTACAATGAGCAGTTCTTC.